A selection of T cell receptor beta chains follows, all from one sample in a study of blood T cell repertoires in COVID-19. Some clones are missing from TCRdb's copy, which holds only in-frame ones; the method was immunoSEQ multiplex PCR. The sample yields 250,000 to 300,000 clones, around 90% seen once. The sequencing input was PBMCs or T cells enriched from blood (not recorded which). The receptors shown here come from a woman in her forties with acute COVID-19. The CDR3 runs from the conserved cysteine through the conserved F or W. The order of the fields is D gene, clone size, J gene, V gene, CDR3 protein, CDR3 DNA. D genes are given only for firm matches. Expanded clones are given a class, and other clones once, few, many or no size at all.

>NA|NA|TRBJ2-6|TRBV6-6
CASRDSGANVLTF
TGTGCCAGCCGCGACTCTGGGGCCAACGTCCTGACTTTC
>TRBD1|NA|TRBJ1-5|TRBV18
CASSPRTGRDQPQHF
TGTGCCAGCTCACCACGGACAGGGAGGGATCAGCCCCAGCATTTT
>NA|NA|TRBJ2-3|TRBV9
CASRREEHGTQYF
TGTGCCAGCAGACGCGAGGAACACGGTACGCAGTATTTT
>TRBD2|NA|TRBJ2-7|TRBV2
CASRWRLAGTYEQYF
TGTGCCAGCAGATGGCGACTAGCGGGAACCTACGAGCAGTACTTC
>NA|NA|TRBJ1-1|TRBV11-2
CASSLSYMNTEAFF
TGTGCCAGCAGCTTATCGTACATGAACACTGAAGCTTTCTTT
>TRBD1|few|TRBJ2-7|TRBV5-1
CASRMDRSYEQYF
TGCGCCAGCAGAATGGACAGGTCCTACGAGCAGTACTTC
>NA|NA|TRBJ1-2|TRBV30
CAWSVYDYGYTF
TGTGCCTGGAGTGTATATGACTATGGCTACACCTTC
>NA|NA|TRBJ1-2|TRBV24-1
CATSDSLDAGYTF
TGTGCCACCAGTGATTCCCTAGACGCGGGCTACACCTTC
>TRBD1|NA|TRBJ1-6|TRBV4-1
CASSQDDRGNHNSPLHF
TGCGCCAGCAGCCAAGATGACAGGGGCAATCATAATTCACCCCTCCACTTT
>TRBD2|NA|TRBJ2-6|TRBV5-4
CASSSLWGGNVLTF
TGTGCCAGCAGCTCCCTGTGGGGGGGAAACGTCCTGACTTTC